The rows below give T cell receptor beta chains drawn from one sample of a study of blood T cell repertoires in COVID-19. The method was immunoSEQ multiplex PCR; TCRdb's version includes in-frame clones alone and lacks a portion of them. The sample has a few hundred thousand clones; 65% to 90% are singletons. Sequenced material: peripheral blood. All receptors come from a woman aged 55-69 years with COVID-19, enrolled during active disease. CDR3s include the opening cysteine and the closing phenylalanine or tryptophan. A D gene is named only where the DNA matches it firmly. Rows give clone size only sometimes, using once, few, many, or a class for an expanded clone.

NA TRBJ2-5 NA TRBV7-6 TGTGCCAGCAGCTTAAACCAGGGGAGAAAAGAGACCCAGTACTTC CASSLNQGRKETQYF
NA TRBJ2-2 NA TRBV5-1 TGCGCCAGCAGCCCACAGGGAGACACCGGGGAGCTGTTTTTT CASSPQGDTGELFF
NA TRBJ1-2 NA TRBV18 TGTGCCAGCTCACCTGGCGCAGGGAATGGCTACACCTTC CASSPGAGNGYTF
NA TRBJ1-1 NA TRBV9 TGTGCCAGCAGCACCCGGGGAGGATGGAGCACTGAAGCTTTCTTT CASSTRGGWSTEAFF
once TRBJ2-7 NA TRBV14 TGTGCCAGCAGCCAAGATCGGGACTCTCCCTACGAGCAGTACTTC CASSQDRDSPYEQYF
NA TRBJ2-1 TRBD2 TRBV5-4 TGTGCCAGCAGCAACCATAGGACTAGCGGGGGCCACAATGAGCAGTTCTTC CASSNHRTSGGHNEQFF
NA TRBJ1-1 TRBD1 TRBV19 TGTGCCAGTAGTATTTTTCAGGGGGAGAGATACACTGAAGCTTTCTTT CASSIFQGERYTEAFF
NA TRBJ2-5 NA TRBV28 TGTGCCAGCAGTTTATTGGGCGTCCGTGGGACCCAGTACTTC CASSLLGVRGTQYF
few TRBJ2-7 TRBD1 TRBV6-5 TGTGCCAGCAGTTACAACAGGGGCGCCTCCTACGAGCAGTACTTC CASSYNRGASYEQYF
NA TRBJ2-2 NA TRBV9 TGTGCCAGCAGCGTAGGCCCGGGGGATAGCACCGGGGAGCTGTTTTTT CASSVGPGDSTGELFF
NA TRBJ1-2 NA TRBV14 TGTGCCAGCAGCCAAGCTTTCCCCTATGGCTACACCTTC CASSQAFPYGYTF
NA TRBJ2-1 TRBD1 TRBV9 TGTGCCAGCAGCGGCGGGACAGGGGCTTTCGATGAGCAGTTCTTC CASSGGTGAFDEQFF
NA TRBJ1-5 NA TRBV4-1 TGCGCCAGCAGCCCCCTCACCGACAGGAGAAATCAGCCCCAGCATTTT CASSPLTDRRNQPQHF
NA TRBJ2-5 NA TRBV7-6 TGTGCCAGCAGCCCGGGACAAACCAAGAGGACCCAGTACTTC CASSPGQTKRTQYF
NA TRBJ1-1 TRBD1 TRBV6-2/TRBV6-3 TGTGCCAGCAGTTACCGGGACAGGGCCACCAAGAACACTGAAGCTTTCTTT CASSYRDRATKNTEAFF
NA TRBJ2-5 NA TRBV11-2 TGTGCCAGCAGCCCATCGGGGGAGACCCAGTACTTC CASSPSGETQYF
NA TRBJ1-2 TRBD1 TRBV6-5 TGTGCCAGCAGCCCCGACAGGGCCCTCGGCTACACCTTC CASSPDRALGYTF
once TRBJ2-3 TRBD2 TRBV4-3 TGCGCCAGCAGCCAAATAGCGGGGGGGCTCGGCACAGATACGCAGTATTTT CASSQIAGGLGTDTQYF
NA TRBJ2-4 NA TRBV4-1 TGCGCCAGCAGCCAAGGTCAGGGAACCAAAAACATTCAGTACTTC CASSQGQGTKNIQYF
NA TRBJ2-4 NA TRBV5-1 TGCGCCAGCAGCTTGGCCACAGGATGGACCATTCAGTACTTC CASSLATGWTIQYF
NA TRBJ2-7 NA TRBV4-1 TGCGCCAGCAGCCGCCAGGGGTTCGGAAACGAGCAGTACTTC CASSRQGFGNEQYF
NA TRBJ2-1 TRBD1 TRBV13 TGTGCCAGCAGCTCCCGGGACAGGGGTGGCAATGAGCAGTTCTTC CASSSRDRGGNEQFF